The next 29 T cell receptor beta chains were all read from a single sample in a study of blood T cell repertoires in COVID-19. TCRdb's table, derived via immunoSEQ multiplex PCR, lists solely in-frame clones and lacks some. The data show about 330,000 clones, with roughly 90% seen just once and 4% held by the top ten. The sequencing sample was made of peripheral blood. These receptors were taken from a woman in her 50s with active or convalescent COVID-19.

Details on this clone: The same CDR3 also results from other DNA sequences found in this sample. The rearrangement links TRBV7-9 to TRBJ1-6; D not certain. The CDR3 length is 14 residues. Germline CDR1 reads SEHNR; CDR2 reads FQNEAQ (reference sequence). The germline V and J ends were trimmed by 1 base and 5 bases, with 6 bases remaining between them. The CDR3 DNA is TGTGCCAGCAGCTTAGGGTCGGATAATTCACCCCTCCACTTT. Amino acid sequence: CASSLGSDNSPLHF.

This clone was picked up a small number of times. J is TRBJ1-1 and V is TRBV12-2; the DNA was not compared with TRBD1, the D call given in the table. TRBV12-2 corresponds to a pseudogene. The CDR3 totals 15 residues. The CDR3 region has the DNA TGTGCAAGTCGCGCAGCCGGGACAGGGGCCGCTGAAGCTTTCTTT. As protein: CASRAAGTGAAEAFF.

The chain carries TRBV29-1 and TRBJ2-5; D remains unclear. CDR3 length: 12 amino acids. Trimming cost V 3 bases and J 4 bases, with 9 bases left between them. Germline loops: CDR1 SQVTM, CDR2 ANQGSEA. The CDR3 reads CSVDARGETQYF. The CDR3 DNA reads TGCAGCGTTGACGCCCGAGGAGAGACCCAGTACTTC.

V gene TRBV7-8 combines with J gene TRBJ2-7; 14 bases match TRBD2. The CDR3 consists of 14 residues. Germline loops: CDR1 SGHVS, CDR2 FQNEAQ. Trimming cost V 7 bases and J 9 bases; bases outside gene matches: 8. The CDR3, as DNA: TGTGCCAGCAACCGACTAGCGGGAGGGCCGCCGCAGTACTTC. Protein product: CASNRLAGGPPQYF.

The chain has TRBV6-5 and TRBJ2-3; D is possibly TRBD2 (5 bases). In germline, CDR1 is MNHEY, CDR2 SVGAGI. V was clipped by 5 bases and J by 0 bases, with 9 bases between them. The CDR3 extends over 14 amino acids. The CDR3 sequence: CASSPAASTDTQYF. For the CDR3, the DNA is TGTGCCAGCAGTCCAGCGGCTAGCACAGATACGCAGTATTTT.

This chain uses TRBV28 with TRBJ1-2; 7 bases align to TRBD1. The germline V gene has CDR1 MDHEN and CDR2 SYDVKM. The J segment lost 6 bases and the V segment lost 6 bases, leaving 10 bases of the junction unmatched. The CDR3 sequence is 14 residues long. This CDR3 reads CASRFTRQGHGYTF. For the CDR3, the DNA is TGTGCCAGCAGGTTCACACGACAGGGCCATGGCTACACCTTC.

The rearrangement joins TRBV28 to TRBJ2-1; D is unclear. The CDR3 spans 11 residues. Between the trimmed V and J ends, which lost 3 bases and 10 bases, there was a span of 7 bases. Looked up from germline, CDR1 is MDHEN and CDR2 is SYDVKM. The CDR3 sequence: CASSLRAEQFF. In DNA, the CDR3 is TGTGCCAGCAGTTTGCGAGCCGAGCAGTTCTTC. The whole variable domain, filled in from reference TRBV28 and TRBJ2-1, reads DVKVTQSSRYLVKRTGEKVFLECVQDMDHENMFWYRQDPGLGLRLIYFSYDVKMKEKGDIPEGYSVSREKKERFSLILESASTNQTSMYLCASSLRAEQFFGPGTRLTVL.

The chain employs TRBV5-1 and TRBJ1-2; 8 bases agree with TRBD1. Germline values: CDR1 SGHRS, CDR2 YFSETQ. J gave up 0 bases and V 0 bases, and 13 bases lay outside the gene matches. The CDR3 is 19 amino acids. CDR3 DNA sequence: TGCGCCAGCAGCTTGGCGGGCTCAGGGACAGGCCCTACTAACTATGGCTACACCTTC. It is translated as CASSLAGSGTGPTNYGYTF. The variable domain in full, with the rest retrieved from reference TRBV5-1 and TRBJ1-2, is KAGVTQTPRYLIKTRGQQVTLSCSPISGHRSVSWYQQTPGQGLQFLFEYFSETQRNKGNFPGRFSGRQFSNSRSEMNVSTLELGDSALYLCASSLAGSGTGPTNYGYTFGSGTRLTVV.

This clone was recorded a few times. The rearrangement joins TRBV28 to TRBJ1-1; 9 positions agree with TRBD1. Trimming removed 2 bases from V and 7 bases from J; junction bases left unmatched: 5. Looked up from germline, CDR1 is MDHEN and CDR2 is SYDVKM. CDR3 length: 14 amino acids. CDR3 DNA sequence: TGTGCCAGCAGTTTACCACAGGGGGCTGGTGAAGCTTTCTTT. This codes for CASSLPQGAGEAFF.

The chain links TRBV7-9 to TRBJ2-1, with 7 nucleotides matching TRBD1. CDR3 length: 15 residues. Looked up from germline, CDR1 is SEHNR and CDR2 is FQNEAQ (reference sequence). With V trimmed by 5 bases and J by 0 bases, 4 bases remained unmatched. CDR3 region: CASSHRGSSYNEQFF. In nucleotides, the CDR3 is TGTGCCAGCAGCCACAGGGGAAGCTCCTACAATGAGCAGTTCTTC.

This clone appeared a single time. This rearrangement joins TRBV25-1 to TRBJ1-2, with D maybe TRBD1 (6 bases). The V and J ends lost 2 bases and 0 bases respectively, with 13 bases between them. The CDR3 sequence is 16 residues long. Germline assignment: CDR1 MGHDK and CDR2 SYGVNS. CDR3 DNA: TGTGCCAGCAGTGAACTACAGGGCTCCTCTAACTATGGCTACACCTTC. It codes for CASSELQGSSNYGYTF.

The V gene is TRBV3-1 (or the pseudogene TRBV3-2), the J gene TRBJ2-2, with a possible D match to TRBD1 (7 bases). Germline values: CDR1 LGHDT, CDR2 YNNKEL (reference sequence). The V end lost 4 bases, the J end lost 0 bases, and 15 bases lay between the germline ends. The CDR3 is 17 amino acids. CDR3 protein: CASSPPRGTANTGELFF. CDR3 DNA sequence: TGTGCCAGCAGCCCCCCCCGGGGGACAGCGAACACCGGGGAGCTGTTTTTT.

V gene TRBV7-8 combines with J gene TRBJ1-1; D is ambiguous. This CDR3 region has 19 residues. Trimming stripped 1 base from V and 0 bases from J, with 21 bases between. Per the germline V gene, CDR1 is SGHVS and CDR2 is FQNEAQ. The CDR3 DNA is TGTGCCAGCAGCTTAGTAGGTTTTTATGTGAGGGTAGTGAACACTGAAGCTTTCTTT. Encoded protein: CASSLVGFYVRVVNTEAFF. Full variable domain (missing parts from reference TRBV7-8 and TRBJ1-1): GAGVSQSPRYKVAKRGQDVALRCDPISGHVSLFWYQQALGQGPEFLTYFQNEAQLDKSGLPSDRFFAERPEGSVSTLKIQRTQQEDSAVYLCASSLVGFYVRVVNTEAFFGQGTRLTVV.

The chain combines TRBV30 with TRBJ1-1; TRBD1 agrees at 7 bases. CDR3 length: 17 residues. The junction had 20 bases not matched to a gene; V was cut back by 2 bases and J by 8 bases. Germline V gene sequence: CDR1 GTSNPN, CDR2 SVGIG (reference sequence). The CDR3 loop reads CAWSLRTPRDSAIEAFF. CDR3 bases: TGTGCCTGGAGTTTAAGGACCCCCCGGGACAGTGCTATCGAAGCTTTCTTT.

The chain's CDR3 is CASSSLFYTF. In DNA form, the CDR3 reads TGTGCCAGCAGCTCCTTATTCTACACCTTC. The rearrangement uses TRBV9 and TRBJ1-2; D is unclear. The CDR3 loop spans 10 amino acids. The germline V and J ends were trimmed by 4 bases and 10 bases, with 8 bases remaining between them. CDR1 is SGDLS and CDR2 is YYNGEE in the germline V gene.

V and J are TRBV6-6 and TRBJ1-1, with 7 bases aligning to TRBD1. J gave up 1 base and V 0 bases, and 2 bases lay outside the gene matches. This CDR3 comprises 15 residues. The V gene's germline CDR1 is MNHNY and CDR2 SVGAGI (reference sequence). The CDR3 sequence: CASSYSPGGNTEAFF. In DNA, the CDR3 is TGTGCCAGCAGTTACTCGCCAGGGGGGAACACTGAAGCTTTCTTT.

The chain has TRBV2 and TRBJ2-5, with 8 bases matching TRBD2. Losses at the gene ends were 8 bases for V and 2 bases for J; bases not matched to a gene: 13. This CDR3 has 16 amino acids. The V gene's germline CDR1 is SNHLY and CDR2 FYNNEI. The CDR3 DNA reads TGTGCCAGCGTTAGGGGGACTAGGAAGGAACAAGAGACCCAGTACTTC. As protein: CASVRGTRKEQETQYF.

CDR3 sequence reads: CASRGRDQPQHF. Here the CDR3 DNA reads TGTGCCAGCAGAGGGAGGGATCAGCCCCAGCATTTT. V usage is TRBV12-3 or TRBV12-4 and J usage is TRBJ1-5; no clear D gene. CDR3 length equals 12 residues. The V and J ends lost 6 bases and 5 bases respectively, with 8 bases between them.

The chain couples TRBV29-1 to TRBJ2-7, with TRBD1 identical over 7 bases. CDR1 is SQVTM, CDR2 ANQGSEA, per germline. Germline trimming cut 7 bases from V and 0 bases from J; bases unmatched to any gene: 6. CDR3 length: 13 residues. The CDR3 loop is CSAQTGISYEQYF. The CDR3, as DNA: TGCAGCGCCCAGACAGGGATCTCCTACGAGCAGTACTTC.

The chain employs TRBV15 and TRBJ2-7; possible D gene TRBD2, 6 bases. CDR3 length: 16 amino acids. The germline gives CDR1 LNHNV, CDR2 YYDKDF (reference sequence). V lost 5 bases and J lost 2, with 19 bases in between. CDR3: CATSPRSGEAPYEQYF. Written as DNA, the CDR3 is TGTGCCACCAGCCCCCGGTCCGGGGAGGCACCCTACGAGCAGTACTTC.

This clone was counted a single time. The chain has TRBV10-3 and TRBJ1-3; 7 nucleotides agree with TRBD1. The CDR3 runs to 15 residues. From germline, CDR1 is ENHRY and CDR2 SYGVKD. Trimming removed 11 bases from V and 8 bases from J; junction bases left unmatched: 18. The CDR3: CAATTSWGQGDTIYF. In nucleotides, the CDR3 is TGTGCCGCGACTACTTCGTGGGGTCAGGGGGACACCATATATTTT.

This sequence joins TRBV4-2 and TRBJ2-6, with TRBD1 matching over 7 bases. The CDR3 totals 15 residues. After removal of 4 bases from V and 2 bases from J, the junction contained 2 bases not matched to a gene. CDR1 LGHNA and CDR2 YNFKEQ come from the germline V gene. CDR3 sequence reads: CASSLDRAGANVLTF. CDR3 DNA: TGTGCCAGCAGCCTAGACAGGGCTGGGGCCAACGTCCTGACTTTC.

This chain links TRBV11-3 with TRBJ1-1; no clear D. Looked up from germline, CDR1 is SGHNT and CDR2 is YENEEA. The CDR3 is 15 residues long. V lost 0 bases, J lost 0 bases, and 8 bases lay in between. The chain's CDR3 is CASSLDGGMNTEAFF. In nucleotides, the CDR3 is TGTGCCAGCAGCTTAGATGGCGGAATGAACACTGAAGCTTTCTTT.

This clone has only one observation. The rearrangement uses TRBV10-1 and TRBJ1-2; D may be TRBD1 (5 bases). This CDR3 is 15 amino acids long. Trimming left V 3 bases short and J 2 bases short, with 13 bases between. Germline V gives CDR1 WNHNN, CDR2 SYGVQD (reference sequence). DNA for the CDR3: TGCGCCAGCAGTGATTGCAGGGTAGGCAACTATGGCTACACCTTC. It encodes CASSDCRVGNYGYTF.

V gene TRBV3-1 (or the pseudogene TRBV3-2) combines with J gene TRBJ1-2; 7 positions agree with TRBD1. J lost 4 bases, V lost 3 bases, and 2 bases had no gene match. The CDR3 contains 13 residues. Germline values: CDR1 LGHDT, CDR2 YNNKEL (reference sequence). CDR3 sequence: CASSQDRRYGYTF. CDR3 coding DNA: TGTGCCAGCAGCCAGGACAGGCGCTATGGCTACACCTTC.

The V call is TRBV11-3, the J call TRBJ1-1; D may be TRBD1 (5 bases). This CDR3 is built from 13 residues. The V and J ends lost 4 bases and 3 bases respectively, with 9 bases between them. Germline CDR1 and CDR2: SGHNT and YENEEA. The CDR3 here is CASSSLTDTEAFF. The CDR3 DNA reads as TGTGCCAGCAGCTCATTGACAGACACTGAAGCTTTCTTT.

This chain joins TRBV19 and TRBJ1-1; D is perhaps TRBD1 (5 bases). Germline CDR1 and CDR2: LNHDA and SQIVND (reference sequence). V was clipped by 4 bases and J by 3 bases, with 12 bases between them. The CDR3 is 14 amino acids. This CDR3 is CASSTNRYDTEAFF. CDR3 sequence (DNA): TGTGCCAGTAGTACAAACAGGTACGACACTGAAGCTTTCTTT.

The chain has TRBV7-2 and TRBJ2-7; TRBD2 matches 12 bases. Looked up from germline, CDR1 is SGHTA and CDR2 is FQGNSA. This CDR3 comprises 16 residues. Trimming removed 3 bases from V and 3 bases from J; junction bases left unmatched: 6. DNA of the CDR3: TGTGCCAGCAGCTTGGCTAGCGGGGGGGTGTTCTACGAGCAGTACTTC. Its translation is CASSLASGGVFYEQYF.

The chain carries TRBV7-6 and TRBJ2-1; 9 positions match TRBD1. This CDR3 spans 16 amino acids. Per germline, CDR1 SGHVS and CDR2 FNYEAQ. The V and J ends lost 5 bases and 5 bases, in that order; junction bases with no gene match: 10. CDR3 coding DNA: TGTGCCAGCAGCCCACAGGGGGCGACAACTCACAATGAGCAGTTCTTC. Amino acids: CASSPQGATTHNEQFF.